Below, 11 T cell receptor beta chains from the same sample are listed, as sequenced in a study of early T cells in non-severe SARS-CoV-2 infection. A single record per CDR3 protein comes from TCRdb applying MiXCR to the 5' RACE reads. The data contain 65,000 to 90,000 distinct CDR3 sequences, roughly an eighth of them seen just once; the ten biggest clones take up 6.5%. Sequenced input: whole blood. The receptors derive from an adult who was a healthcare worker with PCR-confirmed SARS-CoV-2 infection or an uninfected control (not recorded which).

The chain uses TRBV12-3 or TRBV12-4 and TRBJ2-5, with TRBD2 matching 8 bases. This CDR3 has 21 amino acids. V trimming: 3 bases; J trimming: 5 bases; junction bases outside the gene matches: 26. CDR3 region: CASSFIEFPVSPGREAETQYF. The CDR3 nucleotides read TGTGCCAGCAGTTTTATCGAGTTCCCCGTCTCTCCCGGGAGGGAAGCGGAGACCCAGTACTTC.

This clonotype has only a few counts. This sequence joins TRBV11-2 and TRBJ2-3, with TRBD2 matching over 8 bases. The germline V gene has CDR1 SGHAT and CDR2 FQNNGV. The CDR3 loop spans 16 amino acids. The J segment lost 1 base and the V segment lost 2 bases, leaving 5 bases of the junction unmatched. The CDR3 is CASSLIRGLGTDTQYF. The DNA of the CDR3 is TGTGCCAGCAGCTTAATCCGGGGACTAGGCACAGATACGCAGTATTTT.

The V and J genes are TRBV9 and TRBJ2-3; D is perhaps TRBD2 (6 bases). Germline V gene data show CDR1 as SGDLS and CDR2 as YYNGEE. The CDR3 is 18 residues long. V was trimmed by 0 bases and J by 1 base, leaving 18 bases between them. The CDR3 sequence is CASSVDPLRDSRTDTQYF. Written as DNA, the CDR3 is TGTGCCAGCAGCGTAGACCCCCTACGGGACTCCCGCACAGATACGCAGTATTTT. The complete variable domain, with remaining parts taken from reference TRBV9 and TRBJ2-3, reads DSGVTQTPKHLITATGQRVTLRCSPRSGDLSVYWYQQSLDQGLQFLIQYYNGEERAKGNILERFSAQQFPDLHSELNLSSLELGDSALYFCASSVDPLRDSRTDTQYFGPGTRLTVL.

This clonotype has only a few counts. CDR3 nucleotides: TGCAGTGCCCAGGAGGGGGGAGATACCTCGTTACGGTTCTTC. It yields the protein CSAQEGGDTSLRFF. The chain employs TRBV20-1 and TRBJ2-1; perhaps D is TRBD1 or TRBD2 (6 bases each). With 6 bases removed from V and 15 bases from J, the gap between germline ends came to 27 bases. This CDR3 has 14 residues. CDR1 is DFQATT, CDR2 SNEGSKA, per germline (reference sequence).

The chain links TRBV5-5 to TRBJ2-7; 10 bases match TRBD2. The CDR3 consists of 14 residues. Germline loops: CDR1 SGHKS, CDR2 YYEKEE (reference sequence). Trimming at V came to 2 bases and at J to 4 bases, leaving 3 bases not matched to a gene. CDR3: CASSLAGGQYEQYF. In DNA, the CDR3 is TGTGCCAGCAGCTTAGCGGGAGGGCAATACGAGCAGTACTTC.

The chain recombines TRBV5-6 with TRBJ2-1; 11 bases fit TRBD2. The germline CDR1 and CDR2 sequences are SGHDT and YYEEEE. This CDR3 is 14 amino acids long. The J segment lost 8 bases and the V segment lost 4 bases, leaving 5 bases of the junction unmatched. The DNA of the CDR3 is TGTGCCAGCAGCATTAGCGGGAGGGTCTATGAGCAGTTCTTC. Encoded protein: CASSISGRVYEQFF.

This chain connects TRBV9 to TRBJ2-7; 7 nucleotides line up with TRBD1. The germline CDR1 and CDR2 sequences are SGDLS and YYNGEE. With V trimmed by 6 bases and J by 9 bases, 3 bases remained unmatched. CDR3 length: 10 residues. The CDR3 DNA reads as TGTGCCAGCACAAGGGGGCGGCAGTACTTC. As protein: CASTRGRQYF. The full variable domain, completed using reference TRBV9 and TRBJ2-7, is DSGVTQTPKHLITATGQRVTLRCSPRSGDLSVYWYQQSLDQGLQFLIQYYNGEERAKGNILERFSAQQFPDLHSELNLSSLELGDSALYFCASTRGRQYFGPGTRLTVT.

V and J are TRBV20-1 and TRBJ2-7, with D possibly matching TRBD2 (6 bases). The CDR3 runs to 11 residues. The V gene's germline CDR1 is DFQATT and CDR2 SNEGSKA (reference sequence). V shed 3 bases and J shed 5 bases, with 8 bases lying between them. The CDR3 DNA reads as TGCAGTGCTAGCCGCGGGAACGAGCAGTACTTC. This translates into CSASRGNEQYF.

The table lists this clonotype with a few counts. The chain combines TRBV9 with TRBJ2-6; D tentatively fits TRBD1 or TRBD2 (5 bases each). V was trimmed by 2 bases and J by 0 bases, leaving 9 bases between them. CDR1 is SGDLS and CDR2 is YYNGEE in the germline V gene. The length of the CDR3 is 16 residues. This CDR3 reads CASSVRDVSGANVLTF. In nucleotides, the CDR3 is TGTGCCAGCAGCGTGAGGGACGTCTCTGGGGCCAACGTCCTGACTTTC. Supplemented by reference TRBV9 and TRBJ2-6, the full variable domain reads DSGVTQTPKHLITATGQRVTLRCSPRSGDLSVYWYQQSLDQGLQFLIQYYNGEERAKGNILERFSAQQFPDLHSELNLSSLELGDSALYFCASSVRDVSGANVLTFGAGSRLTVL.

This clonotype has just a few counts. The J gene is TRBJ1-6, the V gene TRBV2; D is possibly TRBD1 (5 bases). The CDR3 is 14 residues long. The V end was cut by 11 bases, the J end by 0 bases, with 11 bases between. In germline, CDR1 is SNHLY, CDR2 FYNNEI. The CDR3 reads CAVQGFSYNSPLHF. The CDR3 DNA sequence: TGTGCCGTTCAGGGATTCTCCTATAATTCACCCCTCCACTTT.

This rearrangement joins TRBV7-2 to TRBJ2-7, with TRBD2 identical over 7 bases. This CDR3 is built from 16 residues. J lost 1 base, V lost 4 bases, and 10 bases had no gene match. Germline lookup yields CDR1 SGHTA and CDR2 FQGNSA. This CDR3 reads CASSYGLKRDSYEQYF. CDR3 DNA: TGTGCCAGCAGCTACGGACTTAAGCGGGATTCCTACGAGCAGTACTTC.